This TCR beta chain came from a study of siplizumab effects on memory and regulatory T cells. Study-level results: The naive T cell population seemed more diverse than memory cells and seemed a major contributor to the alloresponse.

Profiled with immunoSEQ multiplex PCR; TCRdb holds only in-frame clones, not every one. The sample contains tens of thousands of clones, 95% to 98% of which appear only once. Concerning this clone itself: What it recognizes is unknown.

Germline CDR1 reads LNHDA; CDR2 reads SQIVND (reference sequence). Trimming took 1 base from V and 6 from J, leaving 10 bases between them. The CDR3 loop spans 14 amino acids. This chain uses TRBV19 with TRBJ1-5; no firm D call. The TCR sequence derives from a human donor in good health. The sample was naive CD8+ T cells sorted from blood. CDR3 region: CASSIAGSPQPQHF. DNA for the CDR3: TGTGCCAGTAGTATAGCGGGGTCCCCTCAGCCCCAGCATTTT.